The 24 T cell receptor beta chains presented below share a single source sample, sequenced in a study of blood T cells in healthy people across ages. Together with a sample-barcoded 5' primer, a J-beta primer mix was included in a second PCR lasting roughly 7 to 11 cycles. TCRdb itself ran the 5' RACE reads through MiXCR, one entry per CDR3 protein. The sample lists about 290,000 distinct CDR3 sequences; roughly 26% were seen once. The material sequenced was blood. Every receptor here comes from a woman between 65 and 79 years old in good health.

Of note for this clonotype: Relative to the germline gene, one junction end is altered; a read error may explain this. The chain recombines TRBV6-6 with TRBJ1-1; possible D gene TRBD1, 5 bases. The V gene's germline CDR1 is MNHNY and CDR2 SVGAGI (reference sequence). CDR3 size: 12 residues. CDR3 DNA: TGTGCCAGCAGTTCGAGTGGGACTGGAGCTTTCTTT. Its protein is CASSSSGTGAFF.

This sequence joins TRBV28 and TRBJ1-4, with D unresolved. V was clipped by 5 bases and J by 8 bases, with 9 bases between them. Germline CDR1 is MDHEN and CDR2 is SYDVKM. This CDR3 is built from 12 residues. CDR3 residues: CASSAPKEKLFF. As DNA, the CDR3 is TGTGCCAGCAGTGCCCCAAAAGAAAAACTGTTTTTT. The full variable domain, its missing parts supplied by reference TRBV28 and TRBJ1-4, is DVKVTQSSRYLVKRTGEKVFLECVQDMDHENMFWYRQDPGLGLRLIYFSYDVKMKEKGDIPEGYSVSREKKERFSLILESASTNQTSMYLCASSAPKEKLFFGSGTQLSVL.

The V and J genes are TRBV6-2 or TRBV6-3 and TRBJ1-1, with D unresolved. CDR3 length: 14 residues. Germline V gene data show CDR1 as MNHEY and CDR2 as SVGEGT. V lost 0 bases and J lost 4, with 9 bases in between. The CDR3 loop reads CASSYSTAVTEAFF. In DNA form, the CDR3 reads TGTGCCAGCAGTTACTCGACGGCGGTCACTGAAGCTTTCTTT.

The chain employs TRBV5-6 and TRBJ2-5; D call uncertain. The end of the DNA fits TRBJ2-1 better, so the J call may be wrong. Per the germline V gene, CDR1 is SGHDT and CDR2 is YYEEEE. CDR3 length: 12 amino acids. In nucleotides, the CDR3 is TGTGCCAGCAGCTTAAGAATCAATGAGCAGTTCTTC. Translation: CASSLRINEQFF.

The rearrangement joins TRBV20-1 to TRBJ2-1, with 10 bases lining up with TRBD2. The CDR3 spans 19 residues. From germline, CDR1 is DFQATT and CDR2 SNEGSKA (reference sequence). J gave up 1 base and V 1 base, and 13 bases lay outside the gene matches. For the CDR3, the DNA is TGCAGTGCTAGAGGGCCGGTTACTAGCGGGAAGGCTTCCTACAATGAGCAGTTCTTC. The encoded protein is CSARGPVTSGKASYNEQFF.

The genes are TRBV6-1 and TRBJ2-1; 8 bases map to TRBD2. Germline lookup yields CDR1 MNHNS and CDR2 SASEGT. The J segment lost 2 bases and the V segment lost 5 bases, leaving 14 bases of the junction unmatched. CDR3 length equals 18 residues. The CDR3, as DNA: TGTGCCAGCAGTCCCCAGGATTACGGACTAGCAACCTACAATGAGCAGTTCTTC. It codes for CASSPQDYGLATYNEQFF.

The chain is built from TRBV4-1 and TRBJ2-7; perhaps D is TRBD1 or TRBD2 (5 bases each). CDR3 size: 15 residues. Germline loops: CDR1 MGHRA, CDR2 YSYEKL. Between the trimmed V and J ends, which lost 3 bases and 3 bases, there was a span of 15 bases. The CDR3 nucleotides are TGCGCCAGCAGCCATCCAGCGTGGGGGAACTACGAGCAGTACTTC. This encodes CASSHPAWGNYEQYF.

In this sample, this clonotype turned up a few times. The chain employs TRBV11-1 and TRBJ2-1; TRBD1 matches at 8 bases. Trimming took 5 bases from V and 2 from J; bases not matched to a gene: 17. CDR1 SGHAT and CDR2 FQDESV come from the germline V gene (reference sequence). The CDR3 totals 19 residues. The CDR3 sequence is CASSRETGEDLATYNEQFF. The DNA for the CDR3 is TGTGCCAGCAGCCGGGAGACAGGGGAGGATCTAGCGACCTACAATGAGCAGTTCTTC.

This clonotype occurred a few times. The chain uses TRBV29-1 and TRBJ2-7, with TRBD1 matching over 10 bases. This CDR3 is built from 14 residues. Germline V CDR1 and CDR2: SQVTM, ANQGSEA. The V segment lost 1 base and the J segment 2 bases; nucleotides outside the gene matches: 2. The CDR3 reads CSVEGQGAPYEQYF. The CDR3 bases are TGCAGCGTTGAAGGACAGGGGGCACCCTACGAGCAGTACTTC.

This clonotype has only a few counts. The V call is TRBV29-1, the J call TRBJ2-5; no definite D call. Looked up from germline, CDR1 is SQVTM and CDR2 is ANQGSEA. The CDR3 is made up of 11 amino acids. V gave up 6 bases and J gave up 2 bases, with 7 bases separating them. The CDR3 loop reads CSVELQETQYF. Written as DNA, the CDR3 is TGCAGCGTCGAGCTGCAAGAGACCCAGTACTTC.

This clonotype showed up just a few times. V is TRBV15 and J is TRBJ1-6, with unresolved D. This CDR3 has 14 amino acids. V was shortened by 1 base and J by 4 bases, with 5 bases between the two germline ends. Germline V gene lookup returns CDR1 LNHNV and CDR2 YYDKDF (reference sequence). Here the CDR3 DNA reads TGTGCCACCAGCAGAGCCGAGTATAATTCACCCCTCCACTTT. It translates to CATSRAEYNSPLHF.

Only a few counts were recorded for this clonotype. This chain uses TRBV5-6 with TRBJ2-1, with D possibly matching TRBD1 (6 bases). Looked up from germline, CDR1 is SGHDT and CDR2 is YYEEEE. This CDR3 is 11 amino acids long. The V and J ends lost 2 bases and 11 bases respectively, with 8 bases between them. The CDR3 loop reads CASSFRGQQFF. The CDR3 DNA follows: TGTGCCAGCAGCTTCAGGGGTCAGCAGTTCTTC.

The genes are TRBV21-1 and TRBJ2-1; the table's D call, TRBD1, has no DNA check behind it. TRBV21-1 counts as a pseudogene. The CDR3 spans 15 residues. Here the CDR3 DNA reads TGTGCCCCTTTCGGGGGCTCCAGCTCCTACAATGAGCAGTTCTTC. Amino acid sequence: CAPFGGSSSYNEQFF.

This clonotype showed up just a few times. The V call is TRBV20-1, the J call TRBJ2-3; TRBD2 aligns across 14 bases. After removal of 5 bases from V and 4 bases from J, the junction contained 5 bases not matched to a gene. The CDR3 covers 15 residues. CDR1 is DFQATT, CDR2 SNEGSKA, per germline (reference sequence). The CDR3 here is CSAWKTSGRADTQYF. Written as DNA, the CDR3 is TGCAGTGCTTGGAAGACTAGCGGGAGGGCAGATACGCAGTATTTT.

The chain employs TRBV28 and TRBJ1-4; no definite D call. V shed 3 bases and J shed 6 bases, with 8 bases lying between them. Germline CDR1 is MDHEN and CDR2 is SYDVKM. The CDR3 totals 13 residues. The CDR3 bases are TGTGCCAGCAGTTTCGGCAGTCATGAAAAACTGTTTTTT. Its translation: CASSFGSHEKLFF. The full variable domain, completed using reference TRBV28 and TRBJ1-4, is DVKVTQSSRYLVKRTGEKVFLECVQDMDHENMFWYRQDPGLGLRLIYFSYDVKMKEKGDIPEGYSVSREKKERFSLILESASTNQTSMYLCASSFGSHEKLFFGSGTQLSVL.

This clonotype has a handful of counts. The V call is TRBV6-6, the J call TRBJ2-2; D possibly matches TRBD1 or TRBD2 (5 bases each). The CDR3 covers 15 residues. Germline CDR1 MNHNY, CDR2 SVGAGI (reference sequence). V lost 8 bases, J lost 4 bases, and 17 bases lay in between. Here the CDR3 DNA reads TGTGCCAGCGCCCCCGGCAGGGACCGCACCGGGGAGCTGTTTTTT. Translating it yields CASAPGRDRTGELFF.

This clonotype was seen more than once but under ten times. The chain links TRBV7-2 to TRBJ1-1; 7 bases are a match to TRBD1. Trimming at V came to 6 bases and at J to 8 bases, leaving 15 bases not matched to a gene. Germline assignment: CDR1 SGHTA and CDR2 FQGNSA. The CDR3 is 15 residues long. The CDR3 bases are TGTGCCAGCAGACGGGACAGCGCCCATTTGAGGGAAGCTTTCTTT. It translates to CASRRDSAHLREAFF.

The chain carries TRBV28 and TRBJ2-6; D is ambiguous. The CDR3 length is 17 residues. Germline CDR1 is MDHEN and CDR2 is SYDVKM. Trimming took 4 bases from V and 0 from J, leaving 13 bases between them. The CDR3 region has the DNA TGTGCCAGCAGTTCATACTTCGTCGGCTCTGGGGCCAACGTCCTGACTTTC. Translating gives CASSSYFVGSGANVLTF.

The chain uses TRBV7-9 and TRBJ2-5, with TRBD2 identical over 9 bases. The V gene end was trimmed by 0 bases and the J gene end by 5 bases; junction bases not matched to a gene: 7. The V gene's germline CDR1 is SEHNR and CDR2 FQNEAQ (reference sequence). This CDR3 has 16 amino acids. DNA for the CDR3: TGTGCCAGCAGCTTAGCGCTAGCGGGACGCGGGGAGACCCAGTACTTC. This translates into CASSLALAGRGETQYF.

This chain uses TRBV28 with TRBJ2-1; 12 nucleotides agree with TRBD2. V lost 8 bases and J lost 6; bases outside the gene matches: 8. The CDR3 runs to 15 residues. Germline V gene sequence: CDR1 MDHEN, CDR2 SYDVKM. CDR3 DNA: TGTGCCAGCTCCCTTCCGACTAGCGGGAGCAATGAGCAGTTCTTC. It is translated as CASSLPTSGSNEQFF.

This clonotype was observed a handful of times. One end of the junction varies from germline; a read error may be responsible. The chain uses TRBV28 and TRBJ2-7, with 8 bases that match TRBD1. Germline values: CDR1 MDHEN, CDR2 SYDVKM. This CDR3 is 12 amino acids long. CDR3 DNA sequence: TGTGCCAGCAGTTCGGAGGTTGGACAGGGTGACTTC. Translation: CASSSEVGQGDF. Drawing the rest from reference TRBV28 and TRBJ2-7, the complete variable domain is DVKVTQSSRYLVKRTGEKVFLECVQDMDHENMFWYRQDPGLGLRLIYFSYDVKMKEKGDIPEGYSVSREKKERFSLILESASTNQTSMYLCASSSEVGQGDFGPGTRLTVT.

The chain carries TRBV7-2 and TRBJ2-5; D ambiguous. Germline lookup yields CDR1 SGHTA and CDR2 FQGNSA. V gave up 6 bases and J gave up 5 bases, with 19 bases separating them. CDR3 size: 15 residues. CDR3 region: CASSDGLGTYETQYF. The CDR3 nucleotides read TGTGCCAGCAGTGACGGGCTGGGTACCTATGAGACCCAGTACTTC.

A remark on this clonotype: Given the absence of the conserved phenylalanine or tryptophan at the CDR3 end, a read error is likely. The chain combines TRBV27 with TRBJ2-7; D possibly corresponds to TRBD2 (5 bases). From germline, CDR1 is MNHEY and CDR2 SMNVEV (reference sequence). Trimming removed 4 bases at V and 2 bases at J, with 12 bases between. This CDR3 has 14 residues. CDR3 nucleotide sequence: TGTGCCAGCAGTTCGGGGTCCATAGCCTACGAGCAGTACTCC. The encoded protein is CASSSGSIAYEQYS.

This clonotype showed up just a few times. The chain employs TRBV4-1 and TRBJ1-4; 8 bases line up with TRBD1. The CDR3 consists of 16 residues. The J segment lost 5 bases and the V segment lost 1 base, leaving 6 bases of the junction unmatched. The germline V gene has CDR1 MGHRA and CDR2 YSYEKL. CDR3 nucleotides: TGCGCCAGCAGCCAAGCCGCGCGGACAGGGAATGAAAAACTGTTTTTT. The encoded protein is CASSQAARTGNEKLFF.